The 21 T cell receptor beta chains below come from one sample, sequenced in a study of human T cells and chemical hapten exposure. MiXCR, run by TCRdb on the RACE reads, gives a single entry per CDR3 protein. The sample gives 80,000 to 95,000 distinct CDR3 sequences, approximately 9.9% of which show up once; 2.2% is in the top ten. Time point in this sample: patch test 2, 6 weeks after DPC sensitization. Regarding treatment: therapeutic diphenylcyclopropenone sensitization with weekly scalp DPC. The sequencing used whole blood, collected in connection with sensitization to the hapten diphenylcyclopropenone (DPC). The receptors stem from a man between 40 and 49 years old with alopecia areata. Some clones in this sample may be carry-over from other donors' samples.

This clonotype was counted ten times or more. The chain recombines TRBV29-1 with TRBJ1-3; TRBD1 aligns across 8 bases. The V gene end was trimmed by 7 bases and the J gene end by 4 bases; junction bases not matched to a gene: 6. Germline loops: CDR1 SQVTM, CDR2 ANQGSEA. The CDR3 spans 13 residues. The DNA of the CDR3 is TGCAGCGCATCGGACAGGGAGGGAAACACCATATATTTT. This translates into CSASDREGNTIYF. Full variable domain (remainder filled in from reference TRBV29-1 and TRBJ1-3): SAVISQKPSRDICQRGTSLTIQCQVDSQVTMMFWYRQQPGQSLTLIATANQGSEATYESGFVIDKFPISRPNLTFSTLTVSNMSPEDSSIYLCSASDREGNTIYFGEGSWLTVV.

As concerns this clonotype: A much bigger clone sits one base away, suggesting this may be a read error. This chain uses TRBV5-4 with TRBJ2-1; no clear D. Looked up from germline, CDR1 is SGHNT and CDR2 is YYREEE (reference sequence). The CDR3 sequence is 15 residues long. Here the CDR3 reads CASSPESSSFNEQFF. The CDR3 DNA reads TGTGCCAGCAGCCCCGAGTCGAGCTCCTTCAATGAGCAGTTCTTC.

Only one count was recorded for this clonotype. The rearrangement uses TRBV10-3 and TRBJ1-1; the D is unclear. The CDR3 consists of 15 residues. CDR1 is ENHRY, CDR2 SYGVKD, per germline. Trimming left V 3 bases short and J 1 base short, with 12 bases between. CDR3 amino acids: CAISDSGVSNTEAFF. The CDR3 DNA sequence: TGTGCCATCAGTGATAGTGGGGTGTCGAACACTGAAGCTTTCTTT.

Ten or more counts support this clonotype. V gene TRBV3-1 combines with J gene TRBJ1-1, with 10 bases matching TRBD1. Germline V gene data show CDR1 as LGHDT and CDR2 as YNNKEL (reference sequence). The CDR3 is made up of 14 amino acids. Trimming at V came to 2 bases and at J to 8 bases, leaving 5 bases not matched to a gene. CDR3 loop: CASSQSGTGVEAFF. DNA of the CDR3: TGTGCCAGCAGCCAAAGTGGGACAGGGGTAGAAGCTTTCTTT.

This clonotype was counted ten times or more. V usage is TRBV7-2 and J usage is TRBJ2-5; 10 bases align to TRBD2. V shed 2 bases, J shed 3 bases, and the junction held 9 bases outside the gene matches. The germline CDR1 and CDR2 sequences are SGHTA and FQGNSA. There are 17 residues in the CDR3. The CDR3 is CASSLYSSGSGKETQYF. CDR3 in DNA: TGTGCCAGCAGCTTATACTCTAGCGGGAGTGGGAAAGAGACCCAGTACTTC.

This clonotype has ten or more counts. This chain connects TRBV18 to TRBJ2-6, with D uncertain. The CDR3 runs to 14 residues. Germline assignment: CDR1 KGHSH and CDR2 LQKENI. V lost 3 bases to trimming and J lost 5 bases, with 8 bases between them. CDR3 region: CASSPTAWANVLTF. The DNA for the CDR3 is TGTGCCAGCTCACCGACGGCGTGGGCCAACGTCCTGACTTTC.

The chain is built from TRBV5-6 and TRBJ1-5, with TRBD1 as a possible D gene (5 bases). The CDR3 extends over 16 amino acids. The V and J ends lost 2 bases and 6 bases respectively, with 18 bases between them. The germline gives CDR1 SGHDT, CDR2 YYEEEE. The CDR3 nucleotides read TGTGCCAGCAGCTTAACGGCAGGGACCCGTGGTCAGCCCCAGCATTTT. Translation gives CASSLTAGTRGQPQHF.

This clonotype was counted between two and nine times. The V and J genes are TRBV7-2 and TRBJ2-4; D ambiguous. CDR1 is SGHTA and CDR2 is FQGNSA in the germline V gene. V was shortened by 7 bases and J by 8 bases, with 15 bases between the two germline ends. This CDR3 is 13 amino acids long. This CDR3 reads CASTNPTEHIQYF. The CDR3 nucleotides are TGTGCCAGCACCAATCCCACGGAGCACATTCAGTACTTC.

In its sample, this clonotype was seen many times. The rearrangement links TRBV15 to TRBJ1-1; perhaps TRBD1 as D (5 bases). V was clipped by 1 base and J by 0 bases, with 9 bases between them. Germline loops: CDR1 LNHNV, CDR2 YYDKDF (reference sequence). The CDR3 is 15 residues long. The CDR3 loop is CATSRVGAMNTEAFF. The CDR3 nucleotides read TGTGCCACCAGCAGAGTTGGGGCGATGAACACTGAAGCTTTCTTT.

This sequence joins TRBV2 and TRBJ1-6; possibly TRBD1 for D (5 bases). Germline CDR1 and CDR2: SNHLY and FYNNEI. The CDR3 is made up of 15 amino acids. The V end was cut by 2 bases, the J end by 7 bases, with 12 bases between. CDR3 nucleotide sequence: TGTGCCAGCAGTGAATTTCAGGGAAACAATTCACCCCTCCACTTT. Translating gives CASSEFQGNNSPLHF.

V and J are TRBV19 and TRBJ1-5, with no clear D. V was pared by 5 bases and J by 3 bases, with 8 bases between. In germline, CDR1 is LNHDA, CDR2 SQIVND (reference sequence). This CDR3 has 13 amino acids. Here the CDR3 DNA reads TGTGCCAGTAGTGCGGCAGTCAATCAGCCCCAGCATTTT. Amino acid sequence: CASSAAVNQPQHF.

This clonotype was counted between two and nine times. The V and J genes are TRBV2 and TRBJ1-1, with 9 nucleotides matching TRBD1. This CDR3 is built from 18 residues. Germline V gene sequence: CDR1 SNHLY, CDR2 FYNNEI. The trim removed 0 bases at V and 0 bases at J, leaving 8 bases unmatched. CDR3 sequence: CASSEAADRGSLNTEAFF. The CDR3 nucleotides read TGTGCCAGCAGTGAAGCGGCGGACAGGGGTTCTCTGAACACTGAAGCTTTCTTT.

This clonotype showed up many times. The chain is built from TRBV20-1 and TRBJ1-5, with TRBD1 as a possible D gene (6 bases). The V gene's germline CDR1 is DFQATT and CDR2 SNEGSKA (reference sequence). Deletions cut 4 bases from V and 1 base from J, with 17 bases between. This CDR3 comprises 16 residues. CDR3 DNA: TGCAGTGCTAACGACAGGAGGGGTACAAGCAATCAGCCCCAGCATTTT. It yields the protein CSANDRRGTSNQPQHF.

V gene TRBV28 combines with J gene TRBJ1-5; D gene unclear. Trimming removed 4 bases at V and 0 bases at J, with 16 bases between. Germline V lookup: CDR1 MDHEN, CDR2 SYDVKM. This CDR3 has 17 residues. For the CDR3, the DNA is TGTGCCAGCAGTTCCTTCGGTTGGGTGATTAGCAATCAGCCCCAGCATTTT. Translated, it gives CASSSFGWVISNQPQHF.

This clonotype showed up just a few times. In DNA, the CDR3 is TGTGCCACCAGTGATTGGGGCCAAAAGGATACCTACGAGCAGTACGTC. It encodes CATSDWGQKDTYEQYV. The chain recombines TRBV24-1 with TRBJ2-7; D is possibly TRBD1 (5 bases). The CDR3 length is 16 residues. Germline CDR1 KGHDR, CDR2 SFDVKD. Trimming stripped 2 bases from V and 2 bases from J, with 15 bases between.

The chain is built from TRBV3-1 and TRBJ2-3; D may be TRBD2 (6 bases). V was trimmed by 0 bases and J by 6 bases, leaving 13 bases between them. This CDR3 is 15 amino acids long. Germline V lookup: CDR1 LGHDT, CDR2 YNNKEL (reference sequence). The CDR3: CASSQDGGNLDTQYF. DNA of the CDR3: TGTGCCAGCAGCCAAGACGGGGGAAACCTGGATACGCAGTATTTT.

This clonotype was counted between two and nine times. The chain recombines TRBV20-1 with TRBJ2-1; 10 positions agree with TRBD1. The CDR3 is made up of 17 amino acids. CDR1 is DFQATT, CDR2 SNEGSKA, per germline (reference sequence). The J segment lost 8 bases and the V segment lost 1 base, leaving 14 bases of the junction unmatched. CDR3 in amino acids: CSARATLDRGFGDEQFF. DNA for the CDR3: TGCAGTGCTAGAGCAACCCTGGACAGGGGGTTTGGGGATGAGCAGTTCTTC.

The chain employs TRBV10-3 and TRBJ2-4; D gene ambiguous. Germline values: CDR1 ENHRY, CDR2 SYGVKD. Between the trimmed V and J ends, which lost 3 bases and 6 bases, there was a span of 9 bases. The CDR3 totals 13 residues. As DNA, the CDR3 is TGTGCCATCAGTGAAGGGCTGCCAAACATTCAGTACTTC. Amino acids: CAISEGLPNIQYF.

This clonotype has a single count. The V call is TRBV4-3, the J call TRBJ2-1, with TRBD2 as a possible D gene (6 bases). Trimming removed 0 bases at V and 0 bases at J, with 9 bases between. Germline V lookup: CDR1 LGHNA, CDR2 YSLEER. The CDR3 contains 16 residues. The CDR3 loop reads CASSQDTGVSYNEQFF. The CDR3 DNA follows: TGCGCCAGCAGCCAAGATACGGGAGTCTCCTACAATGAGCAGTTCTTC.

Many counts were recorded for this clonotype. This chain links TRBV5-1 with TRBJ2-3, with 10 bases identical to TRBD1. There are 16 residues in the CDR3. V gave up 4 bases and J gave up 3 bases; unmatched junction bases: 8. Germline CDR1 SGHRS, CDR2 YFSETQ. The CDR3 sequence is CASSPSGQGWTDTQYF. The CDR3 DNA reads as TGCGCCAGCAGCCCGTCGGGACAGGGGTGGACAGATACGCAGTATTTT.

Only a few counts were recorded for this clonotype. V usage is TRBV6-6 and J usage is TRBJ1-1, with D maybe TRBD1 (5 bases). The germline V and J ends were trimmed by 2 bases and 2 bases, with 9 bases remaining between them. Germline lookup yields CDR1 MNHNY and CDR2 SVGAGI (reference sequence). There are 14 residues in the CDR3. This CDR3 reads CASSYRGPNTEAFF. CDR3 coding DNA: TGTGCCAGCAGTTACAGGGGACCTAACACTGAAGCTTTCTTT.